The 8 T cell receptor beta chains below come from one sample, sequenced in a study of CD8 T cells in ankylosing spondylitis. TCRdb analysed the 5' RACE reads with MiXCR anew, one entry per CDR3 protein. Seen here are 150,000 or so distinct CDR3 sequences, 30% to 40% observed once, and the top ten hold 5.5% to 7.5%. What was sequenced was synovial fluid, either unsorted or a sorted T cell fraction (not recorded which). The receptor set was obtained from a male donor with ankylosing spondylitis.

This clonotype was picked up many times. J is TRBJ1-6 and V is TRBV10-3; 8 bases agree with TRBD1. Germline assignment: CDR1 ENHRY and CDR2 SYGVKD. V lost 3 bases and J lost 5; bases outside the gene matches: 3. This CDR3 is built from 15 residues. As DNA, the CDR3 is TGTGCCATCAGTGAAACAGGGGGGAATAATTCACCCCTCCACTTT. It encodes CAISETGGNNSPLHF.

This clonotype was picked up a small number of times. The V gene is TRBV20-1, the J gene TRBJ2-1; 10 bases line up with TRBD2. CDR1 and CDR2 from the germline V gene are DFQATT and SNEGSKA (reference sequence). Unmatched junction bases numbered 5, after V lost 5 bases and J lost 4 bases. This CDR3 has 14 residues. The CDR3 loop is CSAATSGTYNEQFF. CDR3 bases: TGCAGTGCTGCCACTAGCGGGACGTACAATGAGCAGTTCTTC.

This clonotype was counted many times. The chain employs TRBV20-1 and TRBJ1-6; 7 bases fit TRBD1. V was clipped by 0 bases and J by 6 bases; unmatched bases: 5. CDR1 and CDR2 from the germline V gene are DFQATT and SNEGSKA (reference sequence). The CDR3 covers 15 residues. The CDR3 here is CSAREWTGVNSPLHF. The DNA of the CDR3 is TGCAGTGCTAGAGAGTGGACAGGAGTTAATTCACCCCTCCACTTT.

This clonotype was observed a few times. This chain uses TRBV18 with TRBJ2-2; D unresolved. Deletions cut 2 bases from V and 1 base from J, with 11 bases between. The CDR3 covers 16 residues. CDR1 and CDR2 from the germline V gene are KGHSH and LQKENI. Here the CDR3 reads CASSPSIMQNTGELFF. CDR3 sequence (DNA): TGTGCCAGCTCACCATCGATAATGCAGAACACCGGGGAGCTGTTTTTT. Looking up the rest from reference TRBV18 and TRBJ2-2 gives the full variable domain: NAGVMQNPRHLVRRRGQEARLRCSPMKGHSHVYWYRQLPEEGLKFMVYLQKENIIDESGMPKERFSAEFPKEGPSILRIQQVVRGDSAAYFCASSPSIMQNTGELFFGEGSRLTVL.

This clonotype was observed a few times. The V gene is TRBV7-9, the J gene TRBJ2-7, with no clear D. The CDR3 loop spans 14 amino acids. Germline CDR1 is SEHNR and CDR2 is FQNEAQ (reference sequence). Deletions cut 5 bases from V and 2 bases from J, with 13 bases between. This CDR3 is CASSPRTAPYEQYF. CDR3 sequence (DNA): TGTGCCAGCAGCCCCCGGACGGCGCCCTACGAGCAGTACTTC.

Ten or more counts support this clonotype. The chain uses TRBV12-3 or TRBV12-4 and TRBJ1-2; 7 bases are shared with TRBD1. CDR3 length: 13 amino acids. The junction had 2 bases not matched to a gene; V was cut back by 3 bases and J by 4 bases. The chain's CDR3 is CASSFWDSYGYTF. The CDR3 DNA reads TGTGCCAGCAGTTTTTGGGACAGCTATGGCTACACCTTC.

This clonotype has only a few counts. The rearrangement uses TRBV20-1 and TRBJ2-1; no reliable D call. V lost 7 bases, J lost 5 bases, and 12 bases lay in between. Germline lookup yields CDR1 DFQATT and CDR2 SNEGSKA (reference sequence). The CDR3 extends over 12 amino acids. The CDR3 is CSGRLGNNEQFF. CDR3 sequence (DNA): TGCAGTGGGCGTTTGGGGAACAATGAGCAGTTCTTC.

This clonotype has more than one count but fewer than ten. The chain recombines TRBV20-1 with TRBJ2-7; TRBD1 matches at 10 bases. The J segment lost 7 bases and the V segment lost 3 bases, leaving 9 bases of the junction unmatched. CDR1 is DFQATT, CDR2 SNEGSKA, per germline (reference sequence). This CDR3 spans 14 amino acids. The CDR3 loop is CSAREGQGRREQYF. The CDR3 DNA reads as TGCAGTGCTAGGGAGGGACAGGGGCGACGAGAGCAGTACTTC.